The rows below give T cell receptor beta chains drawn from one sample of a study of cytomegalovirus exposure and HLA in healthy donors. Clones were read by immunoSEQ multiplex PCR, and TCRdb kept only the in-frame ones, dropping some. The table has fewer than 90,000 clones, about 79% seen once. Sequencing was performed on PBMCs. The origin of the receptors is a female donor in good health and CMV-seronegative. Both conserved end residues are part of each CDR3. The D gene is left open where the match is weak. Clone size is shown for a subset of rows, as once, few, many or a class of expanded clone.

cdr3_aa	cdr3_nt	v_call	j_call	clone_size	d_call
CASRLSGTNEKLFF	TGCGCCAGCAGATTGTCCGGGACTAATGAAAAACTGTTTTTT	TRBV5-1	TRBJ1-4	few	NA
CASSETDRGETGANVLTF	TGTGCCAGCAGTGAAACGGACAGGGGAGAGACTGGGGCCAACGTCCTGACTTTC	TRBV6-1	TRBJ2-6	medium-sized	TRBD1
CASSLVTGTEAFF	TGTGCCAGCAGCTTGGTTACAGGGACTGAAGCTTTCTTT	TRBV5-6	TRBJ1-1	NA	NA
CASSQELGIGVTTEAFF	TGTGCCAGCAGCCAAGAATTAGGTATAGGGGTAACCACTGAAGCTTTCTTT	TRBV4-2	TRBJ1-1	NA	NA
CASTPGSLPLSGNTIYF	TGTGCCAGTACCCCCGGGTCCCTACCCCTCTCTGGAAACACCATATATTTT	TRBV19	TRBJ1-3	NA	NA
CASSNIPTWEVLQETQYF	TGTGCCAGCAGCAATATTCCGACTTGGGAGGTACTCCAAGAGACCCAGTACTTC	TRBV11-1	TRBJ2-5	NA	NA
CASSQGGHEQYF	TGTGCCAGTAGTCAGGGGGGCCACGAGCAGTACTTC	TRBV19	TRBJ2-7	NA	NA
CASNIGGQTGETQYF	TGTGCCAGTAATATTGGAGGACAGACCGGCGAGACCCAGTACTTC	TRBV19	TRBJ2-5	NA	NA
CASSQLLQGWYNEQFF	TGTGCCAGCAGCCAACTCTTACAGGGGTGGTACAATGAGCAGTTCTTC	TRBV4-2	TRBJ2-1	NA	TRBD1
CASSAQGARYGYTF	TGTGCCAGCAGTGCTCAGGGGGCGCGCTATGGCTACACCTTC	TRBV6-5	TRBJ1-2	NA	TRBD1
CASSQRPGGNTDTQYF	TGTGCCAGCAGCCAGCGGCCGGGGGGTAACACAGATACGCAGTATTTT	TRBV7-9	TRBJ2-3	NA	TRBD2
CASSSGQGNQHF	TGTGCCAGCAGTTCGGGACAGGGCAACCAGCATTTT	TRBV6-5	TRBJ1-5	NA	TRBD1
CAWSTGIDQPQHF	TGTGCCTGGAGTACGGGGATCGATCAGCCCCAGCATTTT	TRBV30	TRBJ1-5	few	NA
CASSSGLVVETQYF	TGTGCTAGCAGTTCCGGACTGGTTGTAGAGACCCAGTACTTC	TRBV7-7	TRBJ2-5	NA	NA
CSAQGPYEQYF	TGCAGTGCTCAGGGCCCCTACGAGCAGTACTTC	TRBV20-1	TRBJ2-7	NA	NA
CASSPPRDIQYF	TGTGCCAGCAGCCCACCAAGAGACATTCAGTACTTC	TRBV28	TRBJ2-4	once	NA
CASRTGGQGGAFF	TGTGCCAGTCGGACAGGGGGTCAGGGTGGAGCTTTCTTT	TRBV28	TRBJ1-1	NA	TRBD1
CASSQGATNEKLFF	TGTGCCAGCAGCCAGGGTGCAACTAATGAAAAACTGTTTTTT	TRBV5-4	TRBJ1-4	NA	NA
CASSSRTRSLYSNQPQHF	TGTGCCAGTAGTTCCAGGACACGCTCCCTTTATAGCAATCAGCCCCAGCATTTT	TRBV19	TRBJ1-5	once	NA
CASSLGGMAGGSPLHF	TGTGCCAGCAGCTTAGGCGGGATGGCAGGGGGTTCACCCCTCCACTTT	TRBV13	TRBJ1-6	NA	TRBD1
CASSPRVGYEQYF	TGCGCCAGCAGCCCCCGGGTGGGCTACGAGCAGTACTTC	TRBV4-1	TRBJ2-7	NA	NA
CASSKEGLAGGYEQYF	TGTGCCAGCAGCAAAGAGGGTCTAGCGGGTGGCTACGAGCAGTACTTC	TRBV7-2	TRBJ2-7	NA	TRBD2
CASSARGEALDSPLHF	TGTGCCAGCAGCGCCCGGGGTGAGGCTCTGGATTCACCCCTCCACTTT	TRBV9	TRBJ1-6	NA	NA
CATYSAGPTYNEQFF	TGTGCCACCTACTCCGCAGGGCCAACCTACAATGAGCAGTTCTTC	TRBV19	TRBJ2-1	NA	NA
CASSSLVAGGDEQFF	TGTGCCAGCAGTTCACTCGTGGCGGGGGGGGACGAGCAGTTCTTC	TRBV6-5	TRBJ2-1	NA	TRBD2
CASSRDSSGANVLTF	TGCGCCAGCAGCAGGGACAGCTCTGGGGCCAACGTCCTGACTTTC	TRBV5-1	TRBJ2-6	NA	TRBD1
CASSQDLAGSNYGYTF	TGCGCCAGCAGCCAAGATCTGGCAGGCTCCAACTATGGCTACACCTTC	TRBV4-3	TRBJ1-2	NA	NA
CASSQDQESPLHF	TGTGCCAGCAGCCAAGACCAGGAATCACCCCTCCACTTT	TRBV4-2	TRBJ1-6	NA	NA
CASSFTGQGETEAFF	TGTGCCAGCAGCTTTACGGGACAGGGGGAGACTGAAGCTTTCTTT	TRBV6-6	TRBJ1-1	NA	TRBD1
CASSIGTSLNQPQHF	TGTGCCAGTAGTATCGGGACATCCCTTAATCAGCCCCAGCATTTT	TRBV19	TRBJ1-5	NA	NA
CASLEGVHTEAFF	TGTGCCAGCTTGGAAGGGGTCCACACTGAAGCTTTCTTT	TRBV6-7	TRBJ1-1	few	NA